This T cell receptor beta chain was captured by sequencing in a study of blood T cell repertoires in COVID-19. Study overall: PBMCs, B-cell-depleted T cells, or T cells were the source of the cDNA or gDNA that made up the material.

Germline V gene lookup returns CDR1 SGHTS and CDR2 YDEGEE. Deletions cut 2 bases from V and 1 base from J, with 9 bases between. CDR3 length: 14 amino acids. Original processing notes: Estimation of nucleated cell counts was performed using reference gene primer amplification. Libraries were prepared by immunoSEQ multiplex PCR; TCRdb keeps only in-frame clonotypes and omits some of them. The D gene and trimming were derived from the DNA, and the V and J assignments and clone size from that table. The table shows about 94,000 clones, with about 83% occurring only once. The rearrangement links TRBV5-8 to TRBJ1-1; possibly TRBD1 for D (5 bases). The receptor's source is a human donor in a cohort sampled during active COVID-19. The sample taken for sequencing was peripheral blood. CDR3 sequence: CASSLGGANTEAFF. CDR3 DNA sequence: TGTGCCAGCAGCTTAGGAGGGGCGAACACTGAAGCTTTCTTT.